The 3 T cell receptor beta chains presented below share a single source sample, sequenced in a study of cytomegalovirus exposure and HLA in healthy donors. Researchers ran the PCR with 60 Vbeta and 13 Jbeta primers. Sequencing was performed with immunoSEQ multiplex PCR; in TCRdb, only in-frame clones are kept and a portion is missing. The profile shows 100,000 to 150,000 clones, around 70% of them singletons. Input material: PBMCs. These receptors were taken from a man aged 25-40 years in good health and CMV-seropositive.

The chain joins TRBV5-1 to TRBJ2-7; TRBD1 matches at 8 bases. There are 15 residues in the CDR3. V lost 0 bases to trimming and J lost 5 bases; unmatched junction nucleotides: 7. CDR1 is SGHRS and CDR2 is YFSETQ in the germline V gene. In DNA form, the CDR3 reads TGCGCCAGCAGCTTGGGGTCAGGGGGCGTCCACGAGCAGTACTTC. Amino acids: CASSLGSGGVHEQYF.

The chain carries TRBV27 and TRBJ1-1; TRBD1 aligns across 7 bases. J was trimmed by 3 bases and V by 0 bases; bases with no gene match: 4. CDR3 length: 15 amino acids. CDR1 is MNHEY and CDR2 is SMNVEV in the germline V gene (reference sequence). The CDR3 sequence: CASSLSNQGDTEAFF. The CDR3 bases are TGTGCCAGCAGTTTATCGAACCAGGGGGACACTGAAGCTTTCTTT.

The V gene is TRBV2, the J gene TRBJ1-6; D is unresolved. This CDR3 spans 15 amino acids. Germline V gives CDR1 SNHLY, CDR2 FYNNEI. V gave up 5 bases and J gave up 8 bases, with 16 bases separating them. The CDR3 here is CASSPYSPRDSPLHF. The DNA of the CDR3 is TGTGCCAGCAGTCCCTACAGCCCGAGAGATTCACCCCTCCACTTT.